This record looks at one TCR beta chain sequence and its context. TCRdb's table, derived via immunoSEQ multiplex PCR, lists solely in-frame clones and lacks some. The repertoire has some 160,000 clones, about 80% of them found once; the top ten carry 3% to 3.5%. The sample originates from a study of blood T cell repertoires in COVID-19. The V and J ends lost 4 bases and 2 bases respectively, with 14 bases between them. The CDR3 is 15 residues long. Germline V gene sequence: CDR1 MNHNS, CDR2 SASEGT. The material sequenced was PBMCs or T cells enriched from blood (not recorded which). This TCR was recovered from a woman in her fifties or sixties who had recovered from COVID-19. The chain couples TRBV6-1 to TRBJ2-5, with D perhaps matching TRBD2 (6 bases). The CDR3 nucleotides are TGTGCCAGCAGTGCCCGATTAGGAGGGCAAGAGACCCAGTACTTC. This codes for CASSARLGGQETQYF.